The 19 T cell receptor beta chains listed next were all sequenced from one sample in a study of T cells in Graves' hyperthyroidism and ophthalmopathy. There were TCR beta CDR3 regions amplified from RNA transcripts. HTBI primers were used for first-round RT-PCR of the TCR CDR3. TCRdb reanalysed the multiplex PCR reads using MiXCR and keeps one entry per CDR3 protein. The sample lists 530,000 or so distinct CDR3 sequences; around 46% were seen once. Input material: peripheral blood or thyroid tissue (not recorded which). The receptors shown here come from a woman between 18 and 30 years old with Graves' hyperthyroidism.

Points on this clonotype: A much larger clone differs by one base, so this may be a read error. The genes are TRBV7-3 and TRBJ2-2; unclear D gene. From germline, CDR1 is SGHTA and CDR2 FQGTGA. The CDR3 loop spans 13 amino acids. Trimming removed 2 bases at V and 5 bases at J, with 6 bases between. The CDR3: CASSLEQTGELFF. CDR3 coding DNA: TGTGCCAGCAGCTTAGAACAAACCGGGGAGCTGTTTTTT. Using reference TRBV7-3 and TRBJ2-2 for the parts outside the CDR3, the full variable domain is GAGVSQTPSNKVTEKGKYVELRCDPISGHTALYWYRQSLGQGPEFLIYFQGTGAADDSGLPNDRFFAVRPEGSVSTLKIQRTERGDSAVYLCASSLEQTGELFFGEGSRLTVL.

In this sample, this clonotype turned up many times. This chain connects TRBV2 to TRBJ1-6; D may be TRBD1 (6 bases). Trimming pared 4 bases from V and 10 bases from J, leaving 14 bases between. The CDR3 runs to 14 residues. Per germline, CDR1 SNHLY and CDR2 FYNNEI. The CDR3 protein is CASSAEGVGSPLHF. CDR3 DNA sequence: TGTGCCAGCAGTGCGGAGGGGGTAGGATCACCCCTCCACTTT.

This clonotype was recorded at least ten times. The chain is built from TRBV7-2 and TRBJ1-1; possible D gene TRBD1, 6 bases. The length of the CDR3 is 15 residues. Trimming shortened V by 5 bases and J by 3 bases, and 16 bases separated the two germline ends. Per germline, CDR1 SGHTA and CDR2 FQGNSA. DNA for the CDR3: TGTGCCAGCAGCCCAGAACAGGGAGCGGACACTGAAGCTTTCTTT. Residues: CASSPEQGADTEAFF.

This clonotype was seen just once. This chain connects TRBV5-6 to TRBJ2-7, with TRBD1 matching 11 bases. CDR1 is SGHDT and CDR2 is YYEEEE in the germline V gene. V lost 4 bases, J lost 5 bases, and 8 bases stayed unmatched. The CDR3 consists of 15 residues. The CDR3 DNA sequence: TGTGCCAGCAGCCAAGGGACAGGGGGACCGGACGAGCAGTACTTC. It encodes CASSQGTGGPDEQYF.

In this sample, this clonotype turned up many times. This chain links TRBV14 with TRBJ2-7, with D unclear. V was cut by 1 base and J by 2 bases, with 12 bases left in between. Germline-derived CDR1 and CDR2 are SGHDN and FVKESK. The CDR3 extends over 15 amino acids. CDR3 sequence reads: CASSQVRGTAYEQYF. CDR3 coding DNA: TGTGCCAGCAGCCAAGTCCGTGGCACAGCCTACGAGCAGTACTTC.

This clonotype was observed many times. This chain joins TRBV20-1 and TRBJ2-7; tentatively, D is TRBD2 (6 bases). CDR1 DFQATT and CDR2 SNEGSKA come from the germline V gene (reference sequence). Deletions cut 7 bases from V and 0 bases from J, with 13 bases between. The CDR3 spans 13 residues. The chain's CDR3 is CSVRDLSSYEQYF. CDR3 nucleotide sequence: TGCAGTGTCCGGGACTTGAGCTCCTACGAGCAGTACTTC.

This clonotype occurred many times. The CDR3 sequence: CASSEIPPRFQQYF. The CDR3 bases are TGCGCCAGCAGTGAGATCCCGCCGCGATTTCAGCAGTACTTC. The chain links TRBV10-2 to TRBJ2-7, with D uncertain. CDR1 and CDR2 (germline): WSHSY, SAAADI. The V end was cut by 2 bases, the J end by 8 bases, with 16 bases between. CDR3 length: 14 residues.

This clonotype was counted many times. The V gene is TRBV20-1, the J gene TRBJ2-7, with 13 bases identical to TRBD2. Germline V gene data show CDR1 as DFQATT and CDR2 as SNEGSKA (reference sequence). V was clipped by 0 bases and J by 3 bases; unmatched bases: 2. This CDR3 region has 15 residues. CDR3 sequence reads: CSARDGLAGDYEQYF. The CDR3 DNA reads as TGCAGTGCTAGAGACGGACTAGCGGGAGACTACGAGCAGTACTTC.

For this clonotype: The germline gene is not matched at one end of the junction; a read error may be the cause. This rearrangement joins TRBV20-1 to TRBJ2-5, with D possibly called TRBD1 or TRBD2 (8 bases each). The germline CDR1 and CDR2 sequences are DFQATT and SNEGSKA (reference sequence). This CDR3 has 13 amino acids. CDR3 region: CSAWTGHSGKIRF. DNA of the CDR3: TGCAGTGCTTGGACAGGGCATAGCGGGAAGATTCGTTTC.

In its sample, this clonotype was seen many times. The chain couples TRBV4-2 to TRBJ2-7, with 8 bases lining up with TRBD2. J gave up 5 bases and V 0 bases, and 9 bases lay outside the gene matches. This CDR3 has 16 residues. Germline CDR1 and CDR2: LGHNA and YNFKEQ. CDR3 in amino acids: CASSQERSGSYNEQYF. The CDR3 region has the DNA TGTGCCAGCAGCCAAGAAAGAAGCGGGAGTTATAACGAGCAGTACTTC.

The table lists this clonotype with a few counts. A read error may produce the germline difference seen at one junction end. The V and J genes are TRBV24-1 and TRBJ2-7; TRBD2 agrees at 8 bases. Germline CDR1 KGHDR, CDR2 SFDVKD. This CDR3 has 14 amino acids. The CDR3 DNA reads TGTGCCAGCAGTGAATACGGGAGGGACTACGAGCAGTACTTC. It specifies CASSEYGRDYEQYF.

This clonotype was seen at least ten times. V is TRBV2 and J is TRBJ2-2, with 7 bases aligning to TRBD1. CDR3 length equals 15 residues. Germline V CDR1 and CDR2: SNHLY, FYNNEI. V was clipped by 6 bases and J by 1 base; unmatched bases: 5. This CDR3 is CASRPRTGNTGELFF. In DNA, the CDR3 is TGTGCCAGCAGACCTAGGACAGGGAACACCGGGGAGCTGTTTTTT. The entire variable domain, with the rest obtained from reference TRBV2 and TRBJ2-2, is as follows: EPEVTQTPSHQVTQMGQEVILRCVPISNHLYFYWYRQILGQKVEFLVSFYNNEISEKSEIFDDQFSVERPDGSNFTLKIRSTKLEDSAMYFCASRPRTGNTGELFFGEGSRLTVL.

This clonotype was detected ten times or more. V and J are TRBV27 and TRBJ2-6; D is uncertain. V lost 6 bases, J lost 2 bases, and 14 bases lay in between. The CDR3 loop spans 16 amino acids. Germline lookup yields CDR1 MNHEY and CDR2 SMNVEV (reference sequence). As DNA, the CDR3 is TGTGCCAGCAGCCCATGGGCAGGCGCTGGGGCCAACGTCCTGACTTTC. This sequence encodes CASSPWAGAGANVLTF.

As for this clonotype: A read error may be the cause here, since a much bigger clone is one base away. This rearrangement joins TRBV4-1 to TRBJ1-6, with unresolved D. Germline V gives CDR1 MGHRA, CDR2 YSYEKL. V was clipped by 2 bases and J by 6 bases, with 11 bases between them. The CDR3 spans 15 residues. This CDR3 reads CASSQLLAVNSPLHF. The DNA of the CDR3 is TGCGCCAGCAGCCAACTATTGGCCGTTAATTCACCCCTCCACTTT.

The chain uses TRBV2 and TRBJ1-2, with a possible D match to TRBD1 (6 bases). In germline, CDR1 is SNHLY, CDR2 FYNNEI. This CDR3 region has 13 residues. The CDR3 protein is CARDRGGAGGYTF. DNA for the CDR3: TGTGCTAGAGATCGGGGGGGCGCGGGTGGCTACACCTTC.

In this sample, this clonotype turned up many times. The rearrangement uses TRBV5-1 and TRBJ1-3, with D possibly being TRBD1 (6 bases). Germline assignment: CDR1 SGHRS and CDR2 YFSETQ. The CDR3 runs to 15 residues. Trimming removed 4 bases from V and 0 bases from J, with 11 bases in between. The CDR3 here is CASSPGHLSGNTIYF. In DNA, the CDR3 is TGCGCCAGCAGCCCGGGACACCTCTCTGGAAACACCATATATTTT.

This clonotype has at least ten counts. This rearrangement joins TRBV12-3 or TRBV12-4 to TRBJ1-3; 7 nucleotides align to TRBD1. The CDR3 has 14 amino acids. Unmatched junction bases numbered 6, after V lost 7 bases and J lost 3 bases. The DNA for the CDR3 is TGTGCCAGCACGGAGGGGGCATTTGGAAACACCATATATTTT. It encodes CASTEGAFGNTIYF.

A single count supports this clonotype. Since the CDR3 does not end with the conserved phenylalanine or tryptophan, this likely comes from a read error. It is unclear where the CDR3 begins or ends on the DNA, so no DNA is shown, and the CDR3 is as TCRdb lists it. The J gene is TRBJ2-2, the V gene TRBV6-6; TRBD1 was called by the table and not checked on the DNA. A total of 15 residues make up the CDR3, ends included. CDR1 and CDR2 from the germline V gene are MNHNY and SVGAGI (reference sequence). CDR3: CASSAPPDRGLIPGA.

This clonotype was seen repeatedly, ten times or more. V usage is TRBV10-3 and J usage is TRBJ2-5, with a possible D match to TRBD2 (6 bases). CDR1 is ENHRY and CDR2 is SYGVKD in the germline V gene. Trimming shortened V by 0 bases and J by 4 bases, and 12 bases separated the two germline ends. There are 15 residues in the CDR3. The CDR3 sequence is CAISESERAAETQYF. CDR3 coding DNA: TGTGCCATCAGTGAGTCAGAGCGGGCGGCAGAGACCCAGTACTTC.